This entry is about one T cell receptor (beta chain). What it recognizes is unknown. TCR cDNA, made by 5'RACE template switching, carried an added universal primer site and UMIs. TCRdb processed the 5' RACE reads anew with MiXCR; each CDR3 protein has one entry. The sample has under 250,000 distinct CDR3 sequences, approximately 3.3% seen once; the top ten hold around 3%. The data are from a study of T cells after yellow fever vaccination. General observations from the study: The presence of abundant clonotypes contaminating from the bulk population was possible in FACS-sorted repertoires. Relatively few clonotypes were ones that appeared in both CD4 and CD8 compartments. The secondary response was weaker, and its peak arrived faster, on day 5 versus 15.

Germline CDR1 SEHNR, CDR2 FQNEAQ (reference sequence). The CDR3 extends over 15 amino acids. Trimming pared 5 bases from V and 0 bases from J, leaving 12 bases between. The receptor was derived from a man aged 18 to 30 who received the YFV17D yellow fever vaccine. The rearrangement joins TRBV7-9 to TRBJ2-3, with D perhaps TRBD1 or TRBD2 (5 bases each). Sequenced material: CD4+ T cells sorted from PBMCs, taken 10 days after the yellow fever booster vaccination. CDR3 region: CASSPGTLSTDTQYF. CDR3 nucleotides: TGTGCCAGCAGCCCCGGGACGCTAAGCACAGATACGCAGTATTTT.